This TCR beta chain was sequenced for a study of cytomegalovirus exposure and HLA in healthy donors. Use of 60 Vbeta and 13 Jbeta primers characterized the PCR. TCRdb keeps only in-frame clones here, not all; method: immunoSEQ multiplex PCR. Of around 29,000 clones in the sample, about three fifths are singletons; the top ten hold around two fifths. At the time of sampling, donors were nominally healthy, though unrecorded immune exposures were likely. CDR1 and CDR2 (germline): LNHDA, SQIVND (reference sequence). CDR3 length equals 15 residues. Losses at the gene ends were 7 bases for V and 4 bases for J; bases not matched to a gene: 4.

The chain employs TRBV19 and TRBJ2-1, with 13 positions matching TRBD2. The sample comprised PBMCs. The TCR sequence derives from a male donor in good health and CMV-seropositive. CDR3 in DNA: TGTGCCAGTATGGGGACTAGCGGGGTTTACAATGAGCAGTTCTTC. It specifies CASMGTSGVYNEQFF.